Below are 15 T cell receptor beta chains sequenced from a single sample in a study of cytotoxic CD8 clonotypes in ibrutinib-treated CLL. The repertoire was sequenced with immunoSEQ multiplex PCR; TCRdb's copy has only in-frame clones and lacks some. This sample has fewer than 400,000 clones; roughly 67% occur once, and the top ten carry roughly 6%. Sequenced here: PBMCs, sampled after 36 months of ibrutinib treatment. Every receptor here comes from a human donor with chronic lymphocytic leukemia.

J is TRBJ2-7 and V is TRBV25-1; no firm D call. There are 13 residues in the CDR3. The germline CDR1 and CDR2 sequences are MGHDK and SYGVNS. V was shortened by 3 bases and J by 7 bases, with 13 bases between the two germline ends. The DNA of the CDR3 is TGTGCCAGCAGTGATCGGACCAGGTCAGAGCAGTACTTC. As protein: CASSDRTRSEQYF.

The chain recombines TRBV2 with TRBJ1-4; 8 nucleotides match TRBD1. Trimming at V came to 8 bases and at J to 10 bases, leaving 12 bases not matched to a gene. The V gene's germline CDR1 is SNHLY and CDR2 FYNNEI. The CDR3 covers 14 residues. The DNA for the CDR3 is TGTGCCAGCTTGGCTACGGACAGGGCGCGAAAACTGTTTTTT. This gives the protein CASLATDRARKLFF.

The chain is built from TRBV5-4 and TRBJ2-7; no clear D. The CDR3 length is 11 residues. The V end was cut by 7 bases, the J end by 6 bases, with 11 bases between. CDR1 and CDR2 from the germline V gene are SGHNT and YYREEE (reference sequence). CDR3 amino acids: CASGNFAEQYF. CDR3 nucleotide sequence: TGTGCCAGCGGGAACTTCGCCGAGCAGTACTTC.

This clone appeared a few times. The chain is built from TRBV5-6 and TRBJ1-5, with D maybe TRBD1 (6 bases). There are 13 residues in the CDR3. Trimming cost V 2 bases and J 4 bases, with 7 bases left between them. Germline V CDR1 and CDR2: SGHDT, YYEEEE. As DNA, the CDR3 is TGTGCCAGCAGCTTTAGGGGGAATCAGCCCCAGCATTTT. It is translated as CASSFRGNQPQHF.

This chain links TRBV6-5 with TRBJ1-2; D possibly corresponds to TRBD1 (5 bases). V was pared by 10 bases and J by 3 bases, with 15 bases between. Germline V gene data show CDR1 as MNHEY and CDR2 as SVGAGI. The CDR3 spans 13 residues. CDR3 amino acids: CATRGEGYYGYTF. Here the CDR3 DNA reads TGTGCCACACGTGGGGAGGGGTACTATGGCTACACCTTC.

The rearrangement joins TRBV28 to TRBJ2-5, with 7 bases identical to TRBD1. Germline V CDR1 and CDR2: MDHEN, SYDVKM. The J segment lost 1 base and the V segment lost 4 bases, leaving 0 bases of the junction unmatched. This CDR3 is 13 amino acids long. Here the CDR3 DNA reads TGTGCCAGCAGTTCAGGGGGCCAAGAGACCCAGTACTTC. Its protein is CASSSGGQETQYF.

The CDR3: CATSRDRQGGSGNTIYF. As DNA, the CDR3 is TGTGCCACCAGCAGAGATCGGCAGGGTGGCTCTGGAAACACCATATATTTT. The chain combines TRBV15 with TRBJ1-3; a possible D gene is TRBD1 (5 bases). Germline V CDR1 and CDR2: LNHNV, YYDKDF (reference sequence). This CDR3 comprises 17 residues. The ends were cut back, 0 bases at V and 0 bases at J, with 12 bases in the middle.

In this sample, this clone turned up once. The CDR3 sequence: CASSLAPGYYEQYF. CDR3 DNA: TGCGCCAGCAGCTTGGCTCCGGGGTACTACGAGCAGTACTTC. The chain carries TRBV5-1 and TRBJ2-7; possibly TRBD2 for D (5 bases). This CDR3 is 14 amino acids long. Trimming took 0 bases from V and 3 from J, leaving 10 bases between them. The germline V gene has CDR1 SGHRS and CDR2 YFSETQ.

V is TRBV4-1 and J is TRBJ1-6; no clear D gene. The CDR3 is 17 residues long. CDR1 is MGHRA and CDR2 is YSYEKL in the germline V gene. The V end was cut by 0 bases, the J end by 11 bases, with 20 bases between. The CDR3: CASSQDKWRQNEPPLHF. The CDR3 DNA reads TGCGCCAGCAGCCAAGATAAGTGGCGGCAGAACGAGCCACCCCTCCACTTT.

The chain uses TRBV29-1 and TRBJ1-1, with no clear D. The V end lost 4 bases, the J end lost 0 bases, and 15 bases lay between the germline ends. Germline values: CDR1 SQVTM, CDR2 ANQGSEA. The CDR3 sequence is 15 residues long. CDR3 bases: TGCAGCGTTGTCGGGGTAGCTCTAATGAACACTGAAGCTTTCTTT. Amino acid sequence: CSVVGVALMNTEAFF.

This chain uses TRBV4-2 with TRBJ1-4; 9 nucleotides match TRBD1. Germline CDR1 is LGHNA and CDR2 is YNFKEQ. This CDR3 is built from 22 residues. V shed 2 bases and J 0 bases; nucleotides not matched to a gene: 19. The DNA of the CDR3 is TGTGCCAGCAGCCAATGGATCCTTGGGGTTTCGACAGGGGGTGCAACTAATGAAAAACTGTTTTTT. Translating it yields CASSQWILGVSTGGATNEKLFF.

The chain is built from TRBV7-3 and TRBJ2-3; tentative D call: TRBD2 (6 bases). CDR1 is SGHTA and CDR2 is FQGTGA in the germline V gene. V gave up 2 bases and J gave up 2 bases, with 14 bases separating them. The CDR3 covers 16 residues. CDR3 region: CASSLGPTRTTDTQYF. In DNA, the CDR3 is TGTGCCAGCAGCTTAGGGCCGACTAGGACCACAGATACGCAGTATTTT.

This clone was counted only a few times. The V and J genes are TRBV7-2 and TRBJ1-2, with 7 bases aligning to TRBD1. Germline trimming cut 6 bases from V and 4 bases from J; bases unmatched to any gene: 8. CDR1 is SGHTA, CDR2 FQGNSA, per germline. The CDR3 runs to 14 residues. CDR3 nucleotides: TGTGCCAGCAGACGACAGGGACAAGGCTATGGCTACACCTTC. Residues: CASRRQGQGYGYTF.

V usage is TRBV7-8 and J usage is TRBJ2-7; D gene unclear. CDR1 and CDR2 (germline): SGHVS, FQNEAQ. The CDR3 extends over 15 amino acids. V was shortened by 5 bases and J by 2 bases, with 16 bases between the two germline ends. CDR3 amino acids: CASSMATVRTYEQYF. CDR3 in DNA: TGTGCCAGCAGCATGGCCACGGTGAGGACCTACGAGCAGTACTTC.

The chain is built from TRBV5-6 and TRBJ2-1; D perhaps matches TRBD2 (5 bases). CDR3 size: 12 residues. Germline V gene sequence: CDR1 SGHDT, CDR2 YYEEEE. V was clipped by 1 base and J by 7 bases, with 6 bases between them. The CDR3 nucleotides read TGTGCCAGCAGCTTGAGGAGGAATGAGCAGTTCTTC. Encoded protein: CASSLRRNEQFF.